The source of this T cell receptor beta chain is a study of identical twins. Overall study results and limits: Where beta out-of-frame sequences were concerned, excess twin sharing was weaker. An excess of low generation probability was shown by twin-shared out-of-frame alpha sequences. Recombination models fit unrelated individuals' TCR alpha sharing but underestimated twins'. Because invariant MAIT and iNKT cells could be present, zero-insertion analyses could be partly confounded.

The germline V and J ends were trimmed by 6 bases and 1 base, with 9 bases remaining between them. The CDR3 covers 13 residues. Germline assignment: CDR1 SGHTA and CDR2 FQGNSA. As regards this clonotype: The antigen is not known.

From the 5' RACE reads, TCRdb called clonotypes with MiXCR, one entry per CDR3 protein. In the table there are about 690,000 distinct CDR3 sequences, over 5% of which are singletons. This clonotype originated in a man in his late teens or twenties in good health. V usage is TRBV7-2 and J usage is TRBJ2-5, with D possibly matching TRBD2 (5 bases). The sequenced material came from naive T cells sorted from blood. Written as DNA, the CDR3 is TGTGCCAGCAGGGAGAGGGTCCAAGAGACCCAGTACTTC. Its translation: CASRERVQETQYF.